Here is one T cell receptor beta chain with its context. The target antigen is unknown. CDR1 is SGHNT and CDR2 is YYREEE in the germline V gene (reference sequence). This CDR3 has 11 amino acids. Deletions cut 0 bases from V and 10 bases from J, with 5 bases between. Time point: baseline, week 1 (first vaccination visit). Treatment specified: pre-vaccination baseline after standard-of-care therapy. This sample is drawn from a study of a mutant IDH1 vaccine in newly diagnosed glioma. Across the whole study: Treated patients had a mean age of approximately 40 years and a sex split that was approximately 62% male and around 38% female. Before enrollment, the patients had been treated with radiotherapy alone, temozolomide alone, or both together. Most of them had received both.

Here immunoSEQ multiplex PCR was the method, and the copy in TCRdb shows in-frame clones only, minus some. The sample contains tens of thousands of clones, around 79% of which appear only once. Study observations and caveats: Patients showed vaccine-induced immune responses at a rate of around 94%.

The origin of this receptor is a man between 45 and 60 years old with glioma. This chain uses TRBV5-4 with TRBJ2-1, with D unresolved. The sample in question was PBMCs, obtained from a glioma patient treated with radiotherapy, temozolomide or both. The CDR3 sequence is CASSLAGEQFF. CDR3 sequence (DNA): TGTGCCAGCAGCTTGGCCGGGGAGCAGTTCTTC.